This T cell receptor (beta chain) was found in a study of cytomegalovirus exposure and HLA in healthy donors. J lost 7 bases, V lost 3 bases, and 7 bases had no gene match. The CDR3 has 16 residues. Germline loops: CDR1 LGHNA, CDR2 YNFKEQ. Of note for this clone: The antigen is unknown.

General study points: Associated with cytomegalovirus, according to the listing, were around 170 TCR beta chains. As a later analysis revealed, the rate of TCR association differed by HLA locus, with DRB1 most and HLA-C fewest. Associated with HLA alleles at 0.05 false discovery rate in a later analysis were fewer than 20,000 TCR beta sequences. A later analysis showed that HLA-associated TCR beta chains had undergone more clonal expansion than equally common others.

A multiplex PCR was run with 60 Vbeta primers and 13 Jbeta primers. The table came from immunoSEQ multiplex PCR; TCRdb's copy has only in-frame clones and leaves some out. The sample holds around 180,000 clones, 70% to 90% seen once. The receptor was isolated from a girl aged 10 to 17 in good health and CMV-seropositive. Material for sequencing was PBMCs. The chain recombines TRBV4-2 with TRBJ1-6; 9 nucleotides agree with TRBD1. The CDR3 nucleotides read TGTGCCAGCAGCCATACCGGGACAGGGATAAATTCACCCCTCCACTTT. Translation gives CASSHTGTGINSPLHF.